Below, 22 T cell receptor beta chains from the same sample are listed, as sequenced in a study of cytomegalovirus exposure and HLA in healthy donors. PCR involved 60 Vbeta and 13 Jbeta primers. Sequencing used immunoSEQ multiplex PCR; TCRdb keeps in-frame clones, though not all of them. The table includes roughly 180,000 clones, 81% detected once. The source material was PBMCs. The origin of the receptors is a woman younger than 30 in good health and CMV-seropositive.

In this sample, this clone turned up a few times. The rearrangement links TRBV5-6 to TRBJ1-1; 7 nucleotides agree with TRBD1. The V and J ends lost 1 base and 5 bases, in that order; junction bases with no gene match: 8. Per the germline V gene, CDR1 is SGHDT and CDR2 is YYEEEE. There are 15 residues in the CDR3. The CDR3 spells CASSLPTGDKTEAFF. In nucleotides, the CDR3 is TGTGCCAGCAGCTTGCCCACAGGGGACAAAACTGAAGCTTTCTTT.

This chain connects TRBV5-1 to TRBJ2-6; perhaps TRBD1 as D (5 bases). From germline, CDR1 is SGHRS and CDR2 YFSETQ. This CDR3 is 17 amino acids long. Trimming pared 2 bases from V and 2 bases from J, leaving 14 bases between. CDR3 residues: CASSLNPQGPGANVLTF. For the CDR3, the DNA is TGCGCCAGCAGCTTAAACCCTCAGGGTCCTGGGGCCAACGTCCTGACTTTC.

This clone has a handful of counts. The chain couples TRBV15 to TRBJ1-4; a weak D match, TRBD1 (6 bases). The CDR3 consists of 13 residues. Germline loops: CDR1 LNHNV, CDR2 YYDKDF (reference sequence). V was trimmed by 4 bases and J by 11 bases, leaving 14 bases between them. CDR3 in DNA: TGTGCCACCAGCACCGAACAGGGTGGCAAACTGTTTTTT. Encoded protein: CATSTEQGGKLFF.

This chain connects TRBV30 to TRBJ1-6; 7 bases agree with TRBD1. Germline V gives CDR1 GTSNPN, CDR2 SVGIG (reference sequence). The CDR3 is 12 amino acids. V shed 4 bases and J 9 bases; nucleotides not matched to a gene: 3. The CDR3 is CAWTGGTSPLHF. CDR3 in DNA: TGTGCCTGGACAGGGGGGACTTCACCCCTCCACTTT.

This chain uses TRBV11-2 with TRBJ1-4, with D unresolved. CDR3 size: 14 residues. Germline CDR1 reads SGHAT; CDR2 reads FQNNGV. V lost 2 bases to trimming and J lost 8 bases, with 12 bases between them. CDR3 protein: CASSLNSLTEKLFF. The CDR3 bases are TGTGCCAGCAGCTTAAACTCGCTAACGGAAAAACTGTTTTTT.

This chain links TRBV30 with TRBJ1-5; D may be TRBD1 (5 bases). CDR1 GTSNPN and CDR2 SVGIG come from the germline V gene (reference sequence). V lost 6 bases and J lost 5, with 14 bases in between. The CDR3 is 13 residues long. In DNA form, the CDR3 reads TGTGCCTGTCAAGAAGGGGTCCATCAGCCCCAGCATTTT. This gives the protein CACQEGVHQPQHF.

The chain recombines TRBV10-1 with TRBJ2-2; tentative D call: TRBD2 (6 bases). V was pared by 5 bases and J by 6 bases, with 10 bases between. The CDR3 is 13 amino acids. Germline lookup yields CDR1 WNHNN and CDR2 SYGVQD (reference sequence). CDR3 amino acids: CASSRPGAGELFF. As DNA, the CDR3 is TGCGCCAGCAGTCGCCCGGGGGCCGGGGAGCTGTTTTTT.

The chain uses TRBV29-1 and TRBJ2-2, with D perhaps TRBD1 (6 bases). Germline assignment: CDR1 SQVTM and CDR2 ANQGSEA. Trimming stripped 3 bases from V and 1 base from J, with 9 bases between. The CDR3 loop spans 14 amino acids. The CDR3 protein is CSVDWGRNTGELFF. The DNA of the CDR3 is TGCAGCGTTGATTGGGGGCGGAACACCGGGGAGCTGTTTTTT.

This clone has more than one count but fewer than ten. The rearrangement links TRBV29-1 to TRBJ2-5, with a possible D match to TRBD1 (5 bases). With 6 bases removed from V and 0 bases from J, the gap between germline ends came to 8 bases. Germline V gene sequence: CDR1 SQVTM, CDR2 ANQGSEA. CDR3 size: 12 residues. CDR3 in amino acids: CSVRQNQETQYF. CDR3 nucleotides: TGCAGCGTCCGACAGAACCAAGAGACCCAGTACTTC.

The V and J genes are TRBV10-2 and TRBJ2-5; 10 bases match TRBD2. Germline CDR1 reads WSHSY; CDR2 reads SAAADI. This CDR3 has 18 amino acids. V trimming: 4 bases; J trimming: 5 bases; junction bases outside the gene matches: 16. The CDR3 spells CASSGDLAGADTMETQYF. CDR3 sequence (DNA): TGCGCCAGCAGTGGTGACCTAGCGGGGGCCGACACAATGGAGACCCAGTACTTC.

This clone was observed a single time. V and J are TRBV9 and TRBJ2-2; D gene uncertain. Germline V CDR1 and CDR2: SGDLS, YYNGEE. The CDR3 runs to 13 residues. The V end lost 0 bases, the J end lost 4 bases, and 4 bases lay between the germline ends. In nucleotides, the CDR3 is TGTGCCAGCAGCGTAGCGGGCACCGGGGAGCTGTTTTTT. Protein product: CASSVAGTGELFF.

The chain has TRBV7-2 and TRBJ1-2, with D unclear. Germline CDR1 and CDR2: SGHTA and FQGNSA. V was clipped by 3 bases and J by 4 bases, with 6 bases between them. The CDR3 loop spans 12 amino acids. Here the CDR3 reads CASSFHSYGYTF. The CDR3 DNA is TGTGCCAGCAGCTTCCACAGCTATGGCTACACCTTC. The full variable domain, in which reference TRBV7-2 and TRBJ1-2 provide the parts outside the CDR3, is GAGVSQSPSNKVTEKGKDVELRCDPISGHTALYWYRQSLGQGLEFLIYFQGNSAPDKSGLPSDRFSAERTGGSVSTLTIQRTQQEDSAVYLCASSFHSYGYTFGSGTRLTVV.

The chain uses TRBV2 and TRBJ2-5; a weak D match, TRBD1 (5 bases). Per the germline V gene, CDR1 is SNHLY and CDR2 is FYNNEI. V was clipped by 4 bases and J by 1 base, with 10 bases between them. This CDR3 has 14 amino acids. CDR3 loop: CASSAGHRQETQYF. CDR3 nucleotide sequence: TGTGCCAGCAGTGCCGGACACCGCCAAGAGACCCAGTACTTC.

The chain carries TRBV27 and TRBJ2-5; 8 bases fit TRBD1. Germline values: CDR1 MNHEY, CDR2 SMNVEV (reference sequence). V gave up 1 base and J gave up 5 bases; unmatched junction bases: 6. The CDR3 sequence is 15 residues long. The CDR3 coding sequence is TGTGCCAGCAGTTTATTGGGGGACAGGAGGGAGACCCAGTACTTC. It translates to CASSLLGDRRETQYF.

V usage is TRBV9 and J usage is TRBJ1-3, with D tentatively TRBD1 (5 bases). The germline gives CDR1 SGDLS, CDR2 YYNGEE. The germline V and J ends were trimmed by 0 bases and 2 bases, with 15 bases remaining between them. The CDR3 has 17 amino acids. In nucleotides, the CDR3 is TGTGCCAGCAGCGTAGTCGGGGGTCGGGAGGCTGGAAACACCATATATTTT. It codes for CASSVVGGREAGNTIYF.

V is TRBV14 and J is TRBJ1-6, with 7 bases matching TRBD1. Germline trimming cut 4 bases from V and 9 bases from J; bases unmatched to any gene: 9. The CDR3 is 15 amino acids. Germline V lookup: CDR1 SGHDN, CDR2 FVKESK. The chain's CDR3 is CASSRIWDRSSPLHF. The CDR3 DNA reads TGTGCCAGCAGCCGGATATGGGACAGAAGTTCACCCCTCCACTTT. Using reference TRBV14 and TRBJ1-6 for the parts outside the CDR3, the full variable domain is EAGVTQFPSHSVIEKGQTVTLRCDPISGHDNLYWYRRVMGKEIKFLLHFVKESKQDESGMPNNRFLAERTGGTYSTLKVQPAELEDSGVYFCASSRIWDRSSPLHFGNGTRLTVT.

The genes are TRBV10-3 and TRBJ1-2; 7 bases line up with TRBD1. Germline V gene data show CDR1 as ENHRY and CDR2 as SYGVKD. Unmatched junction bases numbered 7, after V lost 3 bases and J lost 3 bases. The CDR3 is 15 amino acids. Here the CDR3 reads CAISDKTGADYGYTF. The CDR3 region has the DNA TGTGCCATCAGTGACAAAACAGGGGCGGACTATGGCTACACCTTC.

V gene TRBV5-4 combines with J gene TRBJ2-6, with 8 bases identical to TRBD1. The germline V gene has CDR1 SGHNT and CDR2 YYREEE (reference sequence). This CDR3 comprises 17 residues. The trim removed 5 bases at V and 4 bases at J, leaving 11 bases unmatched. As DNA, the CDR3 is TGTGCCAGCAGTGTCGGGACAGGAAGAGCAGGGGCCAACGTCCTGACTTTC. It yields the protein CASSVGTGRAGANVLTF.

In this sample, this clone turned up once. V usage is TRBV6-5 and J usage is TRBJ2-3, with D perhaps TRBD1 (6 bases). The CDR3 is 15 residues long. The germline V gene has CDR1 MNHEY and CDR2 SVGAGI. The germline V and J ends were trimmed by 6 bases and 8 bases, with 21 bases remaining between them. This CDR3 reads CASRSAGTNDGTQYF. For the CDR3, the DNA is TGTGCCAGCAGATCGGCCGGGACAAATGACGGTACGCAGTATTTT.

CDR3 DNA sequence: TGTGCCAGCAGCGTAGAACAGGGCTCAGAGGGCTACACCTTC. It translates to CASSVEQGSEGYTF. The chain combines TRBV9 with TRBJ1-2; weak D call: TRBD1 (6 bases). Per germline, CDR1 SGDLS and CDR2 YYNGEE. Trimming removed 0 bases from V and 8 bases from J, with 14 bases in between. The CDR3 consists of 14 residues.

V usage is TRBV19 and J usage is TRBJ1-1; the match to TRBD1 covers 7 bases. CDR1 and CDR2 from the germline V gene are LNHDA and SQIVND (reference sequence). The CDR3 loop spans 14 amino acids. The V gene end was trimmed by 6 bases and the J gene end by 5 bases; junction bases not matched to a gene: 9. CDR3 region: CASSRTGEGTEAFF. The CDR3 bases are TGTGCCAGTAGCCGAACAGGGGAAGGTACTGAAGCTTTCTTT.

This clone was detected only a few times. In DNA, the CDR3 is TGTGCCAGCAGCTTGGCCAGGGTCCGCACAGATACGCAGTATTTT. Translation: CASSLARVRTDTQYF. The rearrangement joins TRBV5-6 to TRBJ2-3; D is possibly TRBD1 (5 bases). The CDR3 is 15 amino acids. V was shortened by 0 bases and J by 1 base, with 9 bases between the two germline ends. Germline V gene sequence: CDR1 SGHDT, CDR2 YYEEEE.